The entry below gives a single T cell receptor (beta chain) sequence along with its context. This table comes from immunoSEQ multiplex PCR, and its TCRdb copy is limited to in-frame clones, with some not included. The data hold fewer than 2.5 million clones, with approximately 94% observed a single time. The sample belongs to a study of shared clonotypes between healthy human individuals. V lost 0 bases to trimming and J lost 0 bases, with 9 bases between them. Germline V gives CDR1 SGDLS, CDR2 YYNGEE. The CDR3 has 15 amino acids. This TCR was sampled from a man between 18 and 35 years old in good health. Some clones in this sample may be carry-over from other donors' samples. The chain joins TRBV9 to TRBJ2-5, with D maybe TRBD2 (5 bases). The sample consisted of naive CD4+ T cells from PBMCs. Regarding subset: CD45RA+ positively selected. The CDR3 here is CASSVDAGNQETQYF. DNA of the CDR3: TGTGCCAGCAGCGTAGATGCGGGCAACCAAGAGACCCAGTACTTC.